Given below is one T cell receptor beta chain in context. The table came from immunoSEQ multiplex PCR; TCRdb's copy has only in-frame clones and leaves some out. The sample has roughly 1,800,000 clones; about 95% are singletons. This sample stems from a study of shared clonotypes between healthy human individuals. Naive CD8 cells were CD45RO-negative, positively selected for CCR7, excluding terminally differentiated effector memory CD45RA+ cells. The healthy adult donors were HIV-negative and reported no recent acute infections or vaccinations. Germline V gives CDR1 SGHVS, CDR2 FQNEAQ. The CDR3 is 17 amino acids. V lost 5 bases and J 0 bases, leaving 19 bases between the germline ends.

What was sequenced was naive CD8+ T cells sorted from blood. The sequence was collected from a man aged 18 to 30 in good health. The chain is built from TRBV7-8 and TRBJ1-1; the D gene is possibly TRBD1 (6 bases). CDR3 nucleotides: TGTGCCAGCAGCCTCCGGGACACCCAACTAATGAACACTGAAGCTTTCTTT. It codes for CASSLRDTQLMNTEAFF.